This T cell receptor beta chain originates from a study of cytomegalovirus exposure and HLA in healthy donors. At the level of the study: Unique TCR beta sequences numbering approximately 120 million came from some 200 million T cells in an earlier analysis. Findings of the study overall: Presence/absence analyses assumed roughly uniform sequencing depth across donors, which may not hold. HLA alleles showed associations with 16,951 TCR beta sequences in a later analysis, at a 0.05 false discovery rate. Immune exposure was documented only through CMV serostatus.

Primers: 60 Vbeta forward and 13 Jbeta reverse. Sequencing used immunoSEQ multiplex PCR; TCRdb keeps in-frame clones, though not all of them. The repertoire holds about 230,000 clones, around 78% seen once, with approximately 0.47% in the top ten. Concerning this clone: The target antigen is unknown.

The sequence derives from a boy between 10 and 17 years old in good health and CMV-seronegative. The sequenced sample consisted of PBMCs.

This CDR3 reads CSVEDSGFSHEQYF. CDR3 coding DNA: TGCAGCGTTGAAGATTCAGGGTTTTCCCACGAGCAGTACTTC. The chain combines TRBV29-1 with TRBJ2-7, with D maybe TRBD1 (5 bases). V was clipped by 0 bases and J by 5 bases, with 14 bases between them. This CDR3 contains 14 residues. In germline, CDR1 is SQVTM, CDR2 ANQGSEA.